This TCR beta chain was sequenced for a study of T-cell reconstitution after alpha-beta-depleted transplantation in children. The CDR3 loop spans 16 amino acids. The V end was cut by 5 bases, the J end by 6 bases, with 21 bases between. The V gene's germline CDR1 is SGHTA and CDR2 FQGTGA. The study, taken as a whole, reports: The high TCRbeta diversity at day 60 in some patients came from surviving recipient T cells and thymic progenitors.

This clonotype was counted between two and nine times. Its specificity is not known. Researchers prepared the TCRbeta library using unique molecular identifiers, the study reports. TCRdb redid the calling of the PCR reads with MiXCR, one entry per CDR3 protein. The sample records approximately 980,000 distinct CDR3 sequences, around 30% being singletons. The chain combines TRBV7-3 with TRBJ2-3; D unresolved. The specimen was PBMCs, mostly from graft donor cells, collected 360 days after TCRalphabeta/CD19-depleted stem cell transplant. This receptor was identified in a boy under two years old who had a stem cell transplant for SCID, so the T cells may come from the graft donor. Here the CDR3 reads CASSPRPNPRLDTQYF. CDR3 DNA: TGTGCCAGCAGCCCACGTCCTAATCCTAGACTCGATACGCAGTATTTT. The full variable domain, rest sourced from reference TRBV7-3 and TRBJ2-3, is GAGVSQTPSNKVTEKGKYVELRCDPISGHTALYWYRQSLGQGPEFLIYFQGTGAADDSGLPNDRFFAVRPEGSVSTLKIQRTERGDSAVYLCASSPRPNPRLDTQYFGPGTRLTVL.